A few counts support the clone carrying this TCR beta chain. Antigen specificity is unknown. These data originate in a study of T cells after yellow fever vaccination. At the level of the study: Low-cell-number fractions were prepared with SMART-Seq v4 Ultra Low Input. The study's findings and limits: There was a small share of clonotypes that showed up in both the CD4 and CD8 compartments.

TCRdb processed the 5' RACE reads anew with MiXCR; each CDR3 protein has one entry. The sample lists 550,000 or so distinct CDR3 sequences; 15% to 20% were seen once. The sample was PBMCs, taken 15 days after the yellow fever booster vaccination. The sequence was collected from a man under 40 who received the YFV17D yellow fever vaccine.

The CDR3 DNA reads TGTGCCAGTAGTGCCTCCCCCGGGACAGCCCAAGAGACCCAGTACTTC. Its protein product is CASSASPGTAQETQYF. The rearrangement links TRBV19 to TRBJ2-5, with 7 nucleotides matching TRBD1. This CDR3 has 16 residues. After removal of 5 bases from V and 1 base from J, the junction contained 10 bases not matched to a gene. CDR1 is LNHDA and CDR2 is SQIVND in the germline V gene (reference sequence).